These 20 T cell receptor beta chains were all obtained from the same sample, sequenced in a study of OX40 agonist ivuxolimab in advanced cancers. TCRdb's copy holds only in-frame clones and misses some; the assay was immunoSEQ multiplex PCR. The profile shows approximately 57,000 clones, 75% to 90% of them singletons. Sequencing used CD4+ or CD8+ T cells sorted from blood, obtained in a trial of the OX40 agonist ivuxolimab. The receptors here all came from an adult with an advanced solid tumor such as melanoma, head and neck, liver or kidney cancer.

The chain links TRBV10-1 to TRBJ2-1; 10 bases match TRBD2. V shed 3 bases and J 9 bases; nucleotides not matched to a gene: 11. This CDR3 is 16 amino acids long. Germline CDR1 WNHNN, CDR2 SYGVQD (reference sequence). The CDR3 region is CASSDPTAGGLGEQFF. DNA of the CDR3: TGCGCCAGCAGTGACCCCACAGCGGGAGGGTTGGGTGAGCAGTTCTTC.

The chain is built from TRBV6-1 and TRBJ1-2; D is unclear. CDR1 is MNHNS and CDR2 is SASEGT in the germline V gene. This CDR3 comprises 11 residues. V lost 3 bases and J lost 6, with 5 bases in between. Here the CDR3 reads CASSDGDGYTF. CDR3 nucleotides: TGTGCCAGCAGTGATGGGGATGGCTACACCTTC.

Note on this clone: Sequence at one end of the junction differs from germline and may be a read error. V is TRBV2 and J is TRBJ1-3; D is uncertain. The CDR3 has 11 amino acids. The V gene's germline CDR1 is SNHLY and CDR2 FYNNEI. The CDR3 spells CASKVAPLLHF. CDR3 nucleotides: TGTGCCAGCAAGGTCGCACCGCTATTACATTTT.

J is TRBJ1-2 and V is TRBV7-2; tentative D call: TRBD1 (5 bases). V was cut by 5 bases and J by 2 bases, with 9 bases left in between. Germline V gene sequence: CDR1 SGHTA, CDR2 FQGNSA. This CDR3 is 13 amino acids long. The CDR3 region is CASSPRDNYGYTF. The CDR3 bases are TGTGCCAGCAGCCCTCGGGACAACTATGGCTACACCTTC.

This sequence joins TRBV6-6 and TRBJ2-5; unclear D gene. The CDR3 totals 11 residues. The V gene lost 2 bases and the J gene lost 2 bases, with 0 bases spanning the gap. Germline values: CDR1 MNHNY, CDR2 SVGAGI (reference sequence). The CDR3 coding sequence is TGTGCCAGCAGTTACCAAGAGACCCAGTACTTC. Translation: CASSYQETQYF.

The CDR3 protein is CASGSQGGETQYF. The CDR3, as DNA: TGTGCTAGTGGTTCGCAGGGAGGGGAGACCCAGTACTTC. The chain combines TRBV12-5 with TRBJ2-5; 7 bases are shared with TRBD2. Germline values: CDR1 LGHNT, CDR2 FRNRAP. CDR3 length equals 13 residues. V dropped 4 bases and J dropped 5; count of bases not matched to a gene: 4.

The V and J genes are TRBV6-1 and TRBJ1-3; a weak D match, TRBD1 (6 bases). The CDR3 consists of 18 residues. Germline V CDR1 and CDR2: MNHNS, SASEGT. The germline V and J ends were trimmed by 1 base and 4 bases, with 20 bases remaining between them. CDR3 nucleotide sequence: TGTGCCAGCAGTGAAGTGAGGGGGAAGCTATCCAGAGGAAACACCATATATTTT. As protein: CASSEVRGKLSRGNTIYF.

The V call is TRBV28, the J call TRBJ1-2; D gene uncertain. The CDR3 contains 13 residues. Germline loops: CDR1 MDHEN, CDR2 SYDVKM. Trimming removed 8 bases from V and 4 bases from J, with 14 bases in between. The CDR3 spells CASRDTVGYGYTF. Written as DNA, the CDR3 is TGTGCCAGCCGGGATACAGTGGGCTATGGCTACACCTTC.

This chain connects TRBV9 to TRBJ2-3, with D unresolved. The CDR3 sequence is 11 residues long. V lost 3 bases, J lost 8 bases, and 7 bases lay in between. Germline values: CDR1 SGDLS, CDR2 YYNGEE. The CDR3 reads CASSALVTQYF. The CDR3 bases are TGTGCCAGCAGCGCCCTGGTTACGCAGTATTTT.

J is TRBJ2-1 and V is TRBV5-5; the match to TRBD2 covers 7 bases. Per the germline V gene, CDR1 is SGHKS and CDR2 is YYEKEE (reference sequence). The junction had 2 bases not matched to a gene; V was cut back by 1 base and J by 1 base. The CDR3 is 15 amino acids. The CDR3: CASSLLAVSYNEQFF. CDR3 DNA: TGTGCCAGCAGCTTGCTAGCGGTGTCCTACAATGAGCAGTTCTTC.

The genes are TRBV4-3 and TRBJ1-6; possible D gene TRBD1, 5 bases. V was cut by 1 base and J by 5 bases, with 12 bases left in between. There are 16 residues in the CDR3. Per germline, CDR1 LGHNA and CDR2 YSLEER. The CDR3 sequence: CASSQAPTEDNSPLHF. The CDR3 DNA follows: TGCGCCAGCAGCCAAGCTCCGACAGAAGATAATTCACCCCTCCACTTT.

The CDR3: CASSTGTGRSRGYTF. Written as DNA, the CDR3 is TGTGCCAGCAGTACGGGGACAGGGAGGTCCCGGGGCTACACCTTC. The rearrangement links TRBV6-6 to TRBJ1-2, with TRBD1 matching 9 bases. V gave up 5 bases and J gave up 8 bases; unmatched junction bases: 12. Germline V CDR1 and CDR2: MNHNY, SVGAGI (reference sequence). The CDR3 contains 15 residues.

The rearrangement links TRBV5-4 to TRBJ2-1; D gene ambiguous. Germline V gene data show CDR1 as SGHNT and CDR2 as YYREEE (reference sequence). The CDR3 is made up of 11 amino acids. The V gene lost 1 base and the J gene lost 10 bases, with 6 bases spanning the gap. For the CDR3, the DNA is TGTGCCAGCAGCTTGTTTCAAGAGCAGTTCTTC. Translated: CASSLFQEQFF.

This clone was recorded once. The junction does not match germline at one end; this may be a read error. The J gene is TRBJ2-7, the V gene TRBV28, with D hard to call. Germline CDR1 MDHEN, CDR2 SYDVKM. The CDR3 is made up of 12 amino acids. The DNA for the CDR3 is TGTGCCAGCAGTCCCCCGCGGCAGGCCGTTCACTTC. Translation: CASSPPRQAVHF.

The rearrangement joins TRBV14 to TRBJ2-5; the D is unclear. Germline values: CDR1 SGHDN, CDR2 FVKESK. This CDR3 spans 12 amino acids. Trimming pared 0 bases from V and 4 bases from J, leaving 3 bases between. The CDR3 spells CASSQDGETQYF. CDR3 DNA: TGTGCCAGCAGCCAAGATGGAGAGACCCAGTACTTC.

Here the CDR3 DNA reads TGCAGCGTTCACCCTGGGACAGGGCGGGAGACCCAGTACTTC. Translated, it gives CSVHPGTGRETQYF. This rearrangement joins TRBV29-1 to TRBJ2-5; 9 bases fit TRBD1. The CDR3 runs 14 residues. Germline V lookup: CDR1 SQVTM, CDR2 ANQGSEA. The V segment lost 5 bases and the J segment 5 bases; nucleotides outside the gene matches: 9.

CDR3 residues: CASKEIRVGAFF. CDR3 bases: TGTGCCAGCAAGGAGATCAGGGTAGGGGCTTTCTTT. V and J are TRBV2 and TRBJ1-1; D might be TRBD1 (5 bases). Germline V gives CDR1 SNHLY, CDR2 FYNNEI. CDR3 length: 12 residues. Trimming pared 7 bases from V and 11 bases from J, leaving 17 bases between.

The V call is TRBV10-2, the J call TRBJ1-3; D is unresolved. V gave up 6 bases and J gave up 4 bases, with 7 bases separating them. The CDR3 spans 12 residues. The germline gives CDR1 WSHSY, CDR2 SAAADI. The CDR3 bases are TGCGCCAGCAGCCCGTCGGGAAACACCATATATTTT. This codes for CASSPSGNTIYF.

The CDR3 nucleotides are TGTGCCAGCAGCTTGGAGGGGCAGGGCCATCAGCCCCAGCATTTT. It translates to CASSLEGQGHQPQHF. The chain joins TRBV5-5 to TRBJ1-5; D perhaps matches TRBD1 (5 bases). Germline V gives CDR1 SGHKS, CDR2 YYEKEE (reference sequence). The V end was cut by 0 bases, the J end by 5 bases, with 12 bases between. The CDR3 extends over 15 amino acids.

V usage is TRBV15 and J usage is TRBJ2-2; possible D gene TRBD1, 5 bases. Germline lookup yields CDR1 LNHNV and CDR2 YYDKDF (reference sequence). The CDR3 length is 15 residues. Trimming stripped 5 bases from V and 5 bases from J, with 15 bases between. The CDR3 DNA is TGTGCCACCAGCCCCATGAGAGCAGGGACCGGGGAGCTGTTTTTT. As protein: CATSPMRAGTGELFF.